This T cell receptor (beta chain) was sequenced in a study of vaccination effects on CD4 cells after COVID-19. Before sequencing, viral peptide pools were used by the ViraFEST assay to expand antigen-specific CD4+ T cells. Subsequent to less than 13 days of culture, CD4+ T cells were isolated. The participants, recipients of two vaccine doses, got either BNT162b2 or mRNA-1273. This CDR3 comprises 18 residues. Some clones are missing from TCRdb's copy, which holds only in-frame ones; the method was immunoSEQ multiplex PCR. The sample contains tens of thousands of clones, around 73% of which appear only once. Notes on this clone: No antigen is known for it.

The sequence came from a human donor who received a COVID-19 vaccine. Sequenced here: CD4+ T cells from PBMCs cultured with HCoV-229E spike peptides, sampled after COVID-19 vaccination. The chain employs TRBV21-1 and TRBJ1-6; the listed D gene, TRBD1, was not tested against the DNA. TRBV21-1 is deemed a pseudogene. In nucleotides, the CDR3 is TGTGCCAGCAGCAAACCCCCTGGGACAGGGTCGTATAATTCACCCCTCCACTTT. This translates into CASSKPPGTGSYNSPLHF.